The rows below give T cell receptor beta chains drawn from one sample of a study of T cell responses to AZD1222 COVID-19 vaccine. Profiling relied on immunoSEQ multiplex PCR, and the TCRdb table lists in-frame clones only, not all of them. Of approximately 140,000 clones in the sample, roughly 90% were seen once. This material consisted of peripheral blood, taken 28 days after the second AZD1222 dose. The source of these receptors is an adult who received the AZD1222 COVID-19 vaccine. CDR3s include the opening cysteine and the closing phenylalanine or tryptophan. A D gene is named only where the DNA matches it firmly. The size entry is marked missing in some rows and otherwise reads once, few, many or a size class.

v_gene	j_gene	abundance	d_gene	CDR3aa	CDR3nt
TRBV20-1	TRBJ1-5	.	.	CSASGGENQPQHF	TGCAGTGCTAGTGGGGGAGAGAATCAGCCCCAGCATTTT
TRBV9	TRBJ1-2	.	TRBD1	CASSVGAGGQSYGYTF	TGTGCCAGCAGCGTAGGGGCAGGGGGCCAGTCCTATGGCTACACCTTC
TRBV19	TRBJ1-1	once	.	CASSLQGLGTEAFF	TGTGCCAGTAGCCTACAAGGGTTGGGCACTGAAGCTTTCTTT
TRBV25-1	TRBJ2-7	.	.	CASKESWESEQYF	TGTGCCAGCAAAGAGAGTTGGGAATCCGAGCAGTACTTC
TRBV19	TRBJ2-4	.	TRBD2	CASSEPSGKTKNIQYF	TGTGCCAGTAGTGAACCCAGCGGGAAGACCAAAAACATTCAGTACTTC
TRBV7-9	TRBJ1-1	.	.	CASSLNRGRTEAFF	TGTGCCAGCAGCTTAAACAGAGGGAGGACTGAAGCTTTCTTT
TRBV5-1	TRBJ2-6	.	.	CASSLGEVLTGANVLTF	TGCGCCAGCAGCTTGGGTGAAGTCCTGACTGGGGCCAACGTCCTGACTTTC
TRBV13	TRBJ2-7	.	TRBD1	CASSKQGYEQYF	TGTGCCAGCAGCAAACAGGGGTACGAGCAGTACTTC
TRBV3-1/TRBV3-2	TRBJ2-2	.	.	CASSQGVGMHTGELFF	TGTGCCAGCAGCCAAGGAGTCGGGATGCACACCGGGGAGCTGTTTTTT
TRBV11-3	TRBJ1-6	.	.	CASSLGPQQGRNSPLHF	TGTGCCAGCAGCTTAGGGCCTCAACAGGGCAGAAATTCACCCCTCCACTTT
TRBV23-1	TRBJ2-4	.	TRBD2	CASNSGWASGRWGAKNIQYF	TGCGCCAGCAATTCTGGCTGGGCTAGCGGGAGATGGGGAGCCAAAAACATTCAGTACTTC
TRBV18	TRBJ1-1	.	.	CASSPPVFEGLAFF	TGTGCCAGCTCACCACCGGTCTTCGAGGGCCTGGCTTTCTTT
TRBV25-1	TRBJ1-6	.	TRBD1	CASSTGGYNSPLHF	TGTGCCAGCAGTACAGGGGGCTATAATTCACCCCTCCACTTT
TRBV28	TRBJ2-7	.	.	CASSLQKIGTASSYEQYF	TGTGCCAGCAGTTTACAGAAGATCGGGACCGCGAGCTCCTACGAGCAGTACTTC
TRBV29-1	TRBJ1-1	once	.	CSVVPPLTNTEAFF	TGCAGCGTTGTTCCACCTTTAACCAACACTGAAGCTTTCTTT
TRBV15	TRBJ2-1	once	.	CATSRDKQVSGEQFF	TGTGCCACCAGCAGAGATAAACAGGTTTCGGGTGAGCAGTTCTTC
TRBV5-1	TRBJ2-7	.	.	CASSLQGHEQYF	TGCGCCAGCAGCTTACAGGGCCACGAGCAGTACTTC
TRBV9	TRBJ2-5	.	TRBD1	CASSVGVTGLSETQYF	TGTGCCAGCAGCGTAGGGGTGACAGGGCTTTCGGAGACCCAGTACTTC
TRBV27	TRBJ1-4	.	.	CASSPAGATNEKLFF	TGTGCCAGCAGTCCCGCAGGGGCAACTAATGAAAAACTGTTTTTT
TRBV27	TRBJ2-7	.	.	CASSLKETYEQYF	TGTGCCAGCAGTTTAAAGGAGACCTACGAGCAGTACTTC
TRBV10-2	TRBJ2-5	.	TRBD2	CASGLGLEATQYF	TGCGCCAGCGGACTAGGCCTAGAAGCGACCCAGTACTTC
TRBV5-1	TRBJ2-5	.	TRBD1	CASKDGQGEQETQYF	TGCGCCAGTAAGGATGGACAGGGAGAGCAAGAGACCCAGTACTTC
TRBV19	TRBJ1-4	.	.	CASSIDRGGEKLFF	TGTGCCAGTAGTATAGACAGGGGAGGAGAAAAACTGTTTTTT
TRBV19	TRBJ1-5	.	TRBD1	CASHSRTGPLGNQPQHF	TGTGCCAGCCATTCTAGGACAGGGCCCCTGGGCAATCAGCCCCAGCATTTT
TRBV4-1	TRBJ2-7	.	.	CASSQATWYEQYF	TGCGCCAGCAGCCAAGCTACTTGGTACGAGCAGTACTTC
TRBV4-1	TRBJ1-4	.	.	CASSARGVNEKLFF	TGCGCCAGCAGTGCTAGAGGGGTTAATGAAAAACTGTTTTTT
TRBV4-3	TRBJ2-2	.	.	CASSHRGGELFF	TGCGCCAGCAGCCACCGGGGCGGGGAGCTGTTTTTT
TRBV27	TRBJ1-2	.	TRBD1	CASRDRGALEHGYTF	TGTGCCAGCAGGGACAGGGGGGCGTTAGAACATGGCTACACCTTC